The rows below give T cell receptor beta chains drawn from one sample of a study of blood T cell repertoires in COVID-19. Libraries were prepared by immunoSEQ multiplex PCR; TCRdb keeps only in-frame clonotypes and omits some of them. The data contain 65,000 to 90,000 clones, approximately 92% of them singletons. Sequenced input: peripheral blood. The receptors shown here come from a human donor in a cohort sampled during active COVID-19. The CDR3 runs from the conserved cysteine through the conserved F or W. A D gene is named only where the DNA matches it firmly. Size is stated for part of the rows, as once, few or many counts, or as a class when the clone is expanded.

clone size,V gene,J gene,D gene,CDR3 protein,CDR3 DNA
-,TRBV7-6,TRBJ1-4,TRBD1,CASSFNQGGLNEKLFF,TGTGCCAGCAGCTTCAATCAGGGGGGTCTTAATGAAAAACTGTTTTTT
-,TRBV6-5,TRBJ1-6,-,CASSPGLMVSPLHF,TGTGCCAGCTCACCGGGATTGATGGTTTCACCCCTCCACTTT
-,TRBV6-5,TRBJ1-5,-,CATCQGSNQPQHF,TGTGCCACGTGTCAGGGGAGCAATCAGCCCCAGCATTTT
-,TRBV6-5,TRBJ1-2,TRBD1,CASTPRRDSYGYTF,TGTGCCAGCACGCCCCGGAGGGACAGCTATGGCTACACCTTC
once,TRBV9,TRBJ2-7,-,CASSEGGDSTAYEQYF,TGTGCCAGCAGCGAGGGCGGGGACTCAACCGCCTACGAGCAGTACTTC
-,TRBV28,TRBJ1-1,-,CASKLNTEAFF,TGTGCCAGCAAGCTGAACACTGAAGCTTTCTTT
-,TRBV19,TRBJ1-4,-,CASSNGGDFNEKLFF,TGTGCCAGTAGTAACGGGGGAGACTTTAATGAAAAACTGTTTTTT
-,TRBV3-1/TRBV3-2,TRBJ1-5,-,CASSHRVPGSNQPQHF,TGTGCCAGCAGCCATCGGGTCCCAGGGAGCAATCAGCCCCAGCATTTT
-,TRBV6-5,TRBJ2-2,-,CASSYELPAGELFF,TGTGCCAGCAGTTACGAGCTCCCGGCCGGGGAGCTGTTTTTT
-,TRBV7-9,TRBJ1-1,TRBD1,CASSLGQGAVAFF,TGTGCCAGCAGCTTGGGACAGGGGGCGGTAGCTTTCTTT
-,TRBV21-1,TRBJ1-6,-,CASSKSFPDPRDSPLHF,TGTGCCAGCAGCAAAAGTTTTCCAGATCCCCGGGATTCACCCCTCCACTTT
-,TRBV7-2,TRBJ2-7,TRBD1,CASSLVLGRTGVDEQYF,TGTGCCAGCAGCTTAGTGCTGGGGAGGACAGGGGTCGACGAGCAGTACTTC
-,TRBV4-2,TRBJ1-1,-,CASSQDRGIPQAEAFF,TGTGCCAGCAGCCAAGATAGGGGGATTCCGCAGGCTGAAGCTTTCTTT
-,TRBV24-1,TRBJ2-2,-,CATSGMTGANTGELFF,TGTGCCACCAGTGGTATGACAGGCGCGAACACCGGGGAGCTGTTTTTT
-,TRBV10-2,TRBJ2-3,TRBD1,CATGTGGLDTQYF,TGCGCCACCGGGACAGGGGGCCTGGATACGCAGTATTTT
once,TRBV5-1,TRBJ2-1,TRBD2,CASSLSGGPDEQFF,TGCGCCAGCAGCTTGTCGGGGGGGCCAGATGAGCAGTTCTTC